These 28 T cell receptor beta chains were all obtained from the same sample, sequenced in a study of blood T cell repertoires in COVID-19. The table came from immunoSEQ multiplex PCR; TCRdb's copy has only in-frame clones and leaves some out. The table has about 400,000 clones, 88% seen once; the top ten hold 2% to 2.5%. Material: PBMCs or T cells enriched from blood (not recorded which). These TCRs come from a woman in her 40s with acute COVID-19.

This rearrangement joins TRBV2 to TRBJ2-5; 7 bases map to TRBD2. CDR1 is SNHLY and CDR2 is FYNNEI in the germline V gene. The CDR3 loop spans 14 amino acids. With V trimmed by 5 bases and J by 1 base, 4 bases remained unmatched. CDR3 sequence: CASSLGGSQETQYF. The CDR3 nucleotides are TGTGCCAGCAGTCTCGGGGGGTCCCAAGAGACCCAGTACTTC.

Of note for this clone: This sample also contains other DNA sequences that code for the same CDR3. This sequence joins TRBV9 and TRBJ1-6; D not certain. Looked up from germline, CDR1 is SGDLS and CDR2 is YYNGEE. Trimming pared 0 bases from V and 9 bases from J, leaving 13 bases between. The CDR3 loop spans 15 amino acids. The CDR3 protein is CASSVEAGFGSPLHF. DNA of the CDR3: TGTGCCAGCAGCGTAGAGGCGGGGTTCGGTTCACCCCTCCACTTT.

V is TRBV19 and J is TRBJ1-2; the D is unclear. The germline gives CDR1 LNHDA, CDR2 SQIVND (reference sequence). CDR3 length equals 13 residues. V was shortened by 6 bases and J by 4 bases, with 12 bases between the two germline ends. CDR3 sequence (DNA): TGTGCCAGTAGCCTCGCCGGGAGCTATGGCTACACCTTC. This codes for CASSLAGSYGYTF.

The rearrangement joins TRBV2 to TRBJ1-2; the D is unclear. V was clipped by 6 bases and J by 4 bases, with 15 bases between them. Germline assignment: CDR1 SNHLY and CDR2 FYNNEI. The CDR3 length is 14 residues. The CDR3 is CASRENTRGYGYTF. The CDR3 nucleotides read TGTGCCAGCAGGGAAAACACACGGGGCTATGGCTACACCTTC.

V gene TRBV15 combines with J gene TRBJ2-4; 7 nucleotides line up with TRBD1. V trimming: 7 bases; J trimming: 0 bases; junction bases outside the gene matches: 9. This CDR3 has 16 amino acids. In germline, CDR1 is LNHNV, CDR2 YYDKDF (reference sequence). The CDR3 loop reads CATTATGRRAKNIQYF. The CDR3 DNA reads TGTGCCACCACCGCGACAGGGCGAAGAGCCAAAAACATTCAGTACTTC. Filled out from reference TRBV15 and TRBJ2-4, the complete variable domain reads DAMVIQNPRYQVTQFGKPVTLSCSQTLNHNVMYWYQQKSSQAPKLLFHYYDKDFNNEADTPDNFQSRRPNTSFCFLDIRSPGLGDTAMYLCATTATGRRAKNIQYFGAGTRLSVL.

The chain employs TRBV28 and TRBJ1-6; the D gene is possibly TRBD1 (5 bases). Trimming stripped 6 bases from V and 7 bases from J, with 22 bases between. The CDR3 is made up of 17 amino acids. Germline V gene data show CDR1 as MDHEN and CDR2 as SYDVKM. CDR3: CASSYLGTKHWNSPLHF. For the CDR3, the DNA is TGTGCCAGCAGCTATCTCGGGACTAAACATTGGAATTCACCCCTCCACTTT.

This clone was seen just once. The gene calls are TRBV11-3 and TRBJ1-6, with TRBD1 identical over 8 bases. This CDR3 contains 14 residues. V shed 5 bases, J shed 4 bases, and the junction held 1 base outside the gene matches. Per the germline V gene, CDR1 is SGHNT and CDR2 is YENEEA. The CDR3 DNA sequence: TGTGCCAGCAGCACAGGGGGATATAATTCACCCCTCCACTTT. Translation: CASSTGGYNSPLHF.

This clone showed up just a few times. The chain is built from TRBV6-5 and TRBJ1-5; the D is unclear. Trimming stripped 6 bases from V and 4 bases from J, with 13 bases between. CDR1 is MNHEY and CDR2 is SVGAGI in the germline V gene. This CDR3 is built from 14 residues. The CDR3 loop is CASRDSTGNQPQHF. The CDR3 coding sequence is TGTGCCAGCAGGGACTCCACGGGAAATCAGCCCCAGCATTTT.

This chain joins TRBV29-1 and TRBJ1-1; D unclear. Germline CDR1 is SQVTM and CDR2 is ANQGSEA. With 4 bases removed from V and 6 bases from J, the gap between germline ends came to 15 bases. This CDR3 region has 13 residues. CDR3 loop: CSVAVGSMAEAFF. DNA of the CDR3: TGCAGCGTTGCCGTAGGGAGTATGGCTGAAGCTTTCTTT.

Written as DNA, the CDR3 is TGTGCCAGCAGTGAAGCGCTTCGGGCTAGCGGGGACCACTACAATGAGCAGTTCTTC. Amino acids: CASSEALRASGDHYNEQFF. V is TRBV2 and J is TRBJ2-1, with 9 bases lining up with TRBD2. Germline V gene data show CDR1 as SNHLY and CDR2 as FYNNEI. V dropped 0 bases and J dropped 3; count of bases not matched to a gene: 12. The CDR3 length is 19 residues.

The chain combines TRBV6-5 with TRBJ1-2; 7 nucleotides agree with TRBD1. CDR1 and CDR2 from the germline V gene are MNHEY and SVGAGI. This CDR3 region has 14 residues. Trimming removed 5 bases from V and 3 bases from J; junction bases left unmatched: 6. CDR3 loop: CASSQRQGDYGYTF. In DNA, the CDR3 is TGTGCCAGCAGTCAGAGACAGGGTGACTATGGCTACACCTTC.

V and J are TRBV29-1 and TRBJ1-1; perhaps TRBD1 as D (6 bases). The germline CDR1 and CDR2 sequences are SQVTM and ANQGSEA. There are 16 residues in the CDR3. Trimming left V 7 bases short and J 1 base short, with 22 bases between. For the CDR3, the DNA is TGCAGCGCCGCCCGTAGTTACAGGGATGCGAACACTGAAGCTTTCTTT. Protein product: CSAARSYRDANTEAFF.

Written as DNA, the CDR3 is TGTGCCACCAGTGAGGAGGGACAGGGTCGAGATACGCAGTATTTT. It is translated as CATSEEGQGRDTQYF. The chain joins TRBV24-1 to TRBJ2-3; 9 bases fit TRBD1. V lost 4 bases, J lost 5 bases, and 6 bases stayed unmatched. Germline V gene sequence: CDR1 KGHDR, CDR2 SFDVKD. This CDR3 comprises 15 residues.

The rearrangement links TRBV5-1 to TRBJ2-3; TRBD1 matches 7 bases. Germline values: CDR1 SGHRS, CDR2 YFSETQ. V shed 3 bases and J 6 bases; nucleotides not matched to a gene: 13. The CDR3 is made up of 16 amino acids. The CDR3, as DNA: TGCGCCAGCAGCTCGAACGGGAACAGGGGTTATGATACGCAGTATTTT. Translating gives CASSSNGNRGYDTQYF.

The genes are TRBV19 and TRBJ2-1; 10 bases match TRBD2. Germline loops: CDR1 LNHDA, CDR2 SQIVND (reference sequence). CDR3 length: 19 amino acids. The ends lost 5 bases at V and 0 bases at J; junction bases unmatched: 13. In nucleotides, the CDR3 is TGTGCCAGTAGTCCGAAAAGAGCTAGCGGGGGCTACTCCTACAATGAGCAGTTCTTC. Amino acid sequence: CASSPKRASGGYSYNEQFF.

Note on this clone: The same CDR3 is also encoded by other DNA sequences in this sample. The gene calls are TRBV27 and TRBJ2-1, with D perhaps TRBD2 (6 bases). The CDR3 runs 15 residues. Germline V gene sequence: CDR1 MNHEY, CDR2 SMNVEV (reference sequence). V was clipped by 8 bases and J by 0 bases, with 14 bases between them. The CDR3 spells CASRRGDSSYNEQFF. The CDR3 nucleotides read TGTGCCAGCCGGCGGGGAGATAGCTCCTACAATGAGCAGTTCTTC.

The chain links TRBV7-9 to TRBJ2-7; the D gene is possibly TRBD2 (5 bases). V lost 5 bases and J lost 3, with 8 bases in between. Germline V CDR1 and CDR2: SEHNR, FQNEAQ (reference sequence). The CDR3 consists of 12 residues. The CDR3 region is CASSVTSYEQYF. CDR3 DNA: TGTGCCAGCAGCGTTACTAGCTACGAGCAGTACTTC.

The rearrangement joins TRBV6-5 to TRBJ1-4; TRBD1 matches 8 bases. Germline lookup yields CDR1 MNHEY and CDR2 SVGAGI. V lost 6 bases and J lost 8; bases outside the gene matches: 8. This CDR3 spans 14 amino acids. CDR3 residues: CASRQQGAWEKLFF. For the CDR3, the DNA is TGTGCCAGCAGACAGCAGGGGGCGTGGGAAAAACTGTTTTTT.

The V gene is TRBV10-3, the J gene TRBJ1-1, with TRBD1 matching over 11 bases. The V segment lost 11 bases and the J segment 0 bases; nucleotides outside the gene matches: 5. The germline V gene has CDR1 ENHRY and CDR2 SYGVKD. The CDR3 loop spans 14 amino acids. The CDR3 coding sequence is TGTGCCCTGCGGACAGGGGGCGTGAACACTGAAGCTTTCTTT. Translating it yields CALRTGGVNTEAFF.

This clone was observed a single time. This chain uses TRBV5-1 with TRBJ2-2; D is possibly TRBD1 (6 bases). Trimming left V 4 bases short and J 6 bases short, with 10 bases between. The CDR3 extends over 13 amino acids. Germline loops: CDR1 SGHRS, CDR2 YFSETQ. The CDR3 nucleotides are TGCGCCAGCAGCCAAGGGGGACCCGGGGAGCTGTTTTTT. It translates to CASSQGGPGELFF.

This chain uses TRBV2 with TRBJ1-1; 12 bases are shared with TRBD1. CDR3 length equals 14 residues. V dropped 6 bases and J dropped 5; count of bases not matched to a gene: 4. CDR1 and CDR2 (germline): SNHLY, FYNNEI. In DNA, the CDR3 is TGTGCCAGCAGGGGGGACAGGGGGCTAACTGAAGCTTTCTTT. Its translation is CASRGDRGLTEAFF.

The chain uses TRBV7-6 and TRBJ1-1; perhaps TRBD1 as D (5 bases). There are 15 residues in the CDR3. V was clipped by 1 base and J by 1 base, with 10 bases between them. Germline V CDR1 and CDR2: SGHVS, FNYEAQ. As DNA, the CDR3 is TGTGCCAGCAGCTTAGTGGGGCGCGGGAACACTGAAGCTTTCTTT. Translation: CASSLVGRGNTEAFF. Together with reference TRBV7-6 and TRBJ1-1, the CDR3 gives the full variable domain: GAGVSQSPRYKVTKRGQDVALRCDPISGHVSLYWYRQALGQGPEFLTYFNYEAQQDKSGLPNDRFSAERPEGSISTLTIQRTEQRDSAMYRCASSLVGRGNTEAFFGQGTRLTVV.

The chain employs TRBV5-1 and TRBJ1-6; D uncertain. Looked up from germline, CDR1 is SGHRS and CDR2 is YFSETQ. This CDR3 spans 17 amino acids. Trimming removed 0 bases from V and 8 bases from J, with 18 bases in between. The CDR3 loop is CASSLVSVGPRDSPLHF. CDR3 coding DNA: TGCGCCAGCAGCTTGGTTTCAGTTGGCCCGAGGGATTCACCCCTCCACTTT.

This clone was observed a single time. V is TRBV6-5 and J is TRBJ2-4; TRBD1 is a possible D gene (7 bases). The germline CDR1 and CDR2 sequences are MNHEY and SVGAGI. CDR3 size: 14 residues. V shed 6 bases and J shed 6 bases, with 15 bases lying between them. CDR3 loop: CASRGQDGGNIQYF. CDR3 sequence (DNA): TGTGCCAGCAGAGGACAGGACGGGGGAAACATTCAGTACTTC.

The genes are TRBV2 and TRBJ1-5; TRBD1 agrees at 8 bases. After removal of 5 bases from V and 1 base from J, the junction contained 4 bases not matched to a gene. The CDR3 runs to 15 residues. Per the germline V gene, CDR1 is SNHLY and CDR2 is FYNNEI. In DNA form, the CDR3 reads TGTGCCAGCAGTCGTGGGACAGGCAGCAATCAGCCCCAGCATTTT. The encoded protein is CASSRGTGSNQPQHF.

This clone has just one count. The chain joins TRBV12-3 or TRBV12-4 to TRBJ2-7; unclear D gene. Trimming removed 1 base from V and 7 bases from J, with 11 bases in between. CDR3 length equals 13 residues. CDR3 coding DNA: TGTGCCAGCAGTTTAGGGGCCAACCCGGAGCAGTACTTC. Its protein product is CASSLGANPEQYF.

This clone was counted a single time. The CDR3 protein is CASSLGTGGTDTQYF. Here the CDR3 DNA reads TGCGCCAGCAGCTTGGGGACAGGGGGCACAGATACGCAGTATTTT. This chain links TRBV5-1 with TRBJ2-3, with 9 bases fitting TRBD1. Looked up from germline, CDR1 is SGHRS and CDR2 is YFSETQ. The CDR3 is 15 residues long. V dropped 0 bases and J dropped 1; count of bases not matched to a gene: 0. The full variable domain, rest sourced from reference TRBV5-1 and TRBJ2-3, is KAGVTQTPRYLIKTRGQQVTLSCSPISGHRSVSWYQQTPGQGLQFLFEYFSETQRNKGNFPGRFSGRQFSNSRSEMNVSTLELGDSALYLCASSLGTGGTDTQYFGPGTRLTVL.

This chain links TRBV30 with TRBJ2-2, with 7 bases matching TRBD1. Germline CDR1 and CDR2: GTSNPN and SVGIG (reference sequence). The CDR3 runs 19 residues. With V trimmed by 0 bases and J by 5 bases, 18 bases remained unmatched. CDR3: CAWSVLGTARGRSTGELFF. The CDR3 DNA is TGTGCCTGGAGTGTACTGGGGACAGCTCGGGGTAGAAGTACCGGGGAGCTGTTTTTT. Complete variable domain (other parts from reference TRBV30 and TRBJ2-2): SQTIHQWPATLVQPVGSPLSLECTVEGTSNPNLYWYRQAAGRGLQLLFYSVGIGQISSEVPQNLSASRPQDRQFILSSKKLLLSDSGFYLCAWSVLGTARGRSTGELFFGEGSRLTVL.